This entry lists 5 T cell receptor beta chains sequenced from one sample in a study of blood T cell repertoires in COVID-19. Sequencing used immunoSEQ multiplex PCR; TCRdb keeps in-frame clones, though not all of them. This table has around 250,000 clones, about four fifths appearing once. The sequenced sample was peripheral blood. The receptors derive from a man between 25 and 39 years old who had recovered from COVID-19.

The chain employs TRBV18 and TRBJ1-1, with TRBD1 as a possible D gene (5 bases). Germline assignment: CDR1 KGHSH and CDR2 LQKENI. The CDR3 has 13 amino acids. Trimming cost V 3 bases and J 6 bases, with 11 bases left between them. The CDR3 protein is CASSPVLGPEAFF. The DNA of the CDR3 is TGTGCCAGCTCACCCGTATTGGGGCCTGAAGCTTTCTTT.

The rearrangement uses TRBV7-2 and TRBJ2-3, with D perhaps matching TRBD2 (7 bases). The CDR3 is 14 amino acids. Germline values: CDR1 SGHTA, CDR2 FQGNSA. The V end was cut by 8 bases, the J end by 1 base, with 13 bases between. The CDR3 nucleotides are TGTGCCAGCCGGGAGGCAGGGGGCACAGATACGCAGTATTTT. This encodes CASREAGGTDTQYF.

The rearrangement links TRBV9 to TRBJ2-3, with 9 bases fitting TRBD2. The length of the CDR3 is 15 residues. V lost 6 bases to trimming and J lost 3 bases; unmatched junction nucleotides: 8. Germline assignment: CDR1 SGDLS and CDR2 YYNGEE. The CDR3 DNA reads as TGTGCCAGCACCCGAATAGCGGGGGATACAGATACGCAGTATTTT. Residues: CASTRIAGDTDTQYF.

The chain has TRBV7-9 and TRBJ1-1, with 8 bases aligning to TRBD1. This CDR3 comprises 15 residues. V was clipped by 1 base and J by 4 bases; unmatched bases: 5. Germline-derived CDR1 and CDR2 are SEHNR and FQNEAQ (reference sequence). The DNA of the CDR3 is TGTGCCAGCAGCTTAGGCCAGGGGGCGTCCACTGAAGCTTTCTTT. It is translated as CASSLGQGASTEAFF.

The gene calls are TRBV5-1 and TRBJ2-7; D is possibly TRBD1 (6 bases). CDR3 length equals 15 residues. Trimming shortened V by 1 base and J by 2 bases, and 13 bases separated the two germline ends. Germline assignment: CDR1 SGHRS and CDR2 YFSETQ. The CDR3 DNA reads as TGCGCCAGCAGCTTGACTAGTACAGGGCCCTACGAGCAGTACTTC. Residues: CASSLTSTGPYEQYF.